This TCR beta chain was recorded in a study of STAT5B mutations in CD4+ large granular lymphocyte leukemia. Study-level findings and limits: Around 25% of private leukemic clonotypes occurred rarely in other patients' non-leukemic repertoires.

Using immunoSEQ multiplex PCR, the repertoire was profiled, and TCRdb retains in-frame clones only, with some absent. The sample lists under 40,000 clones, just under 80% seen once, with approximately 2.5% in the top ten. As concerns this clone: The antigen is undetermined.

This receptor was taken from a human donor in good health. Sequenced input: CD4+ T cells from blood buffy coats.

In nucleotides, the CDR3 is TGCGCCAGCAGCTACCGGGATGACAATGAGCAGTTCTTC. It translates to CASSYRDDNEQFF. The V call is TRBV5-1, the J call TRBJ2-1; D possibly corresponds to TRBD2 (5 bases). Germline V CDR1 and CDR2: SGHRS, YFSETQ. There are 13 residues in the CDR3. V lost 3 bases and J lost 5, with 9 bases in between.